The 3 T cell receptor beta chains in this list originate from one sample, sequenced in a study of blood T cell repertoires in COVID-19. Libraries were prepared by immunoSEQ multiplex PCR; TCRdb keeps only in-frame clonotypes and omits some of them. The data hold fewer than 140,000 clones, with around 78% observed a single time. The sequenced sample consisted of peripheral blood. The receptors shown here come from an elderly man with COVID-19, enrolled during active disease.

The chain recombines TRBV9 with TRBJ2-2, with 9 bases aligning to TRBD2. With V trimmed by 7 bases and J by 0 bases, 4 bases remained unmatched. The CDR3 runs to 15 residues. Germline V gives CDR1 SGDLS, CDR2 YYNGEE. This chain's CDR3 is CASGSSGTNTGELFF. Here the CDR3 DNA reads TGTGCCAGCGGTTCTAGCGGGACGAACACCGGGGAGCTGTTTTTT.

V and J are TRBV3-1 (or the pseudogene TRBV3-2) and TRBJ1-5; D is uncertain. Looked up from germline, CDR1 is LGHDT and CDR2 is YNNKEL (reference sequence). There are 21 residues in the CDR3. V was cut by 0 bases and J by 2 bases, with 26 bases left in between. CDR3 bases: TGTGCCAGCAGCCAAGATTCCCCCCTAGTAGTCTCCCAAGGAGGCAATCAGCCCCAGCATTTT. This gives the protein CASSQDSPLVVSQGGNQPQHF.

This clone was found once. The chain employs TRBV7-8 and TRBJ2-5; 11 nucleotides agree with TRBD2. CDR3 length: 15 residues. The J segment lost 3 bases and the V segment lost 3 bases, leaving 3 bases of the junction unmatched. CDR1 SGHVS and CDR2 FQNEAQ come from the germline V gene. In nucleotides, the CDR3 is TGTGCCAGCAGCTTGGGACTAGCGGACAAAGAGACCCAGTACTTC. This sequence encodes CASSLGLADKETQYF.